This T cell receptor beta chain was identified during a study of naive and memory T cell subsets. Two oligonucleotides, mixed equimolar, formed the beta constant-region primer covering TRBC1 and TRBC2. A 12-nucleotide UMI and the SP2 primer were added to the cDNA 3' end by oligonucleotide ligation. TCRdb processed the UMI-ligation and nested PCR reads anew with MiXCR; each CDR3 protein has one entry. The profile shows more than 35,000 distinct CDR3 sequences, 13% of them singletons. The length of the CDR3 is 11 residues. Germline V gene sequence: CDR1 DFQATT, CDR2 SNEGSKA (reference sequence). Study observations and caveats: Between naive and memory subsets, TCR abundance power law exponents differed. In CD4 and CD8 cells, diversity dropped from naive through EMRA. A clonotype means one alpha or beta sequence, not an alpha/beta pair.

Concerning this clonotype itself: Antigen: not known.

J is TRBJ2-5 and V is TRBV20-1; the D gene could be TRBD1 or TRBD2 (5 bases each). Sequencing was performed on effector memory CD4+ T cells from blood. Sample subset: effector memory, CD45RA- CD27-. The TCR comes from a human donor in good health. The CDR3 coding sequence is TGCAGCCCTGGGGGAGAAGAGACCCAGTACTTC. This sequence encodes CSPGGEETQYF.